This is a list of T cell receptor beta chains from one sample in a study of early T cells in non-severe SARS-CoV-2 infection. One entry per CDR3 protein results from TCRdb running MiXCR on the 5' RACE reads. This repertoire shows some 30,000 distinct CDR3 sequences, about 9.9% found once; its top ten account for around 13%. The sequenced sample was whole blood. The receptors were sampled from an adult who was a healthcare worker with PCR-confirmed SARS-CoV-2 infection or an uninfected control (not recorded which). Both conserved end residues are part of each CDR3. A D gene is named only where the DNA matches it firmly. Size values are once, few and many counts, or a class for expanded clones, and some rows have none.

clone size: few
D gene: .
J gene: TRBJ2-2
V gene: TRBV7-3
CDR3 protein: CASSLSLVDGELFF
CDR3 DNA: TGTGCCAGCAGCCTAAGCTTGGTTGACGGGGAGCTGTTTTTT

clone size: many
D gene: .
J gene: TRBJ2-7
V gene: TRBV28
CDR3 protein: CASRNPDTRRSYEQYF
CDR3 DNA: TGTGCCAGCAGGAACCCGGACACCCGTAGGAGTTACGAGCAGTACTTC

clone size: many
D gene: .
J gene: TRBJ2-6
V gene: TRBV6-6
CDR3 protein: CASRTGHNVLTF
CDR3 DNA: TGTGCCAGCAGGACAGGTCACAACGTCCTGACTTTC

clone size: many
D gene: TRBD1
J gene: TRBJ2-7
V gene: TRBV29-1
CDR3 protein: CSGLTGTSYEQYF
CDR3 DNA: TGCAGCGGCCTGACAGGGACATCCTACGAGCAGTACTTC

clone size: many
D gene: .
J gene: TRBJ1-1
V gene: TRBV9
CDR3 protein: CASSVVRNTEAFF
CDR3 DNA: TGTGCCAGCAGCGTAGTTCGGAACACTGAAGCTTTCTTT

clone size: many
D gene: TRBD1
J gene: TRBJ1-2
V gene: TRBV27
CDR3 protein: CASRTNRGHDGYTF
CDR3 DNA: TGTGCCAGCAGAACCAACAGGGGACACGATGGCTACACCTTC

clone size: many
D gene: .
J gene: TRBJ1-5
V gene: TRBV24-1
CDR3 protein: CATSDYGQPQHF
CDR3 DNA: TGTGCCACCAGTGATTACGGTCAGCCCCAGCATTTT

clone size: many
D gene: TRBD1
J gene: TRBJ1-1
V gene: TRBV27
CDR3 protein: CASSRQGGGWGAFF
CDR3 DNA: TGTGCCAGCAGTCGACAGGGAGGCGGGTGGGGAGCTTTCTTT

clone size: many
D gene: TRBD1
J gene: TRBJ1-6
V gene: TRBV20-1
CDR3 protein: CSAGDRGTDSPLHF
CDR3 DNA: TGCAGTGCCGGGGACAGGGGGACGGATTCACCCCTCCACTTT

clone size: .
D gene: .
J gene: TRBJ1-2
V gene: TRBV20-1
CDR3 protein: CSARRQGTGYTF
CDR3 DNA: TGCAGTGCTAGAAGGCAGGGTACTGGCTACACCTTC

clone size: .
D gene: .
J gene: TRBJ2-3
V gene: TRBV10-3
CDR3 protein: CAISEGSQGSTDTQYF
CDR3 DNA: TGTGCCATCAGTGAGGGTAGCCAGGGGAGCACAGATACGCAGTATTTT

clone size: many
D gene: .
J gene: TRBJ1-1
V gene: TRBV30
CDR3 protein: CAWGGLNSAFF
CDR3 DNA: TGTGCCTGGGGCGGGCTTAACTCAGCTTTCTTT

clone size: many
D gene: .
J gene: TRBJ2-3
V gene: TRBV9
CDR3 protein: CASSVTHYTDTQYF
CDR3 DNA: TGTGCCAGCAGCGTAACTCACTACACAGATACGCAGTATTTT

clone size: many
D gene: TRBD1
J gene: TRBJ2-1
V gene: TRBV6-6
CDR3 protein: CASSYSGTGNNEQFF
CDR3 DNA: TGTGCCAGCAGTTATTCCGGGACAGGGAACAATGAGCAGTTCTTC

clone size: few
D gene: .
J gene: TRBJ2-6
V gene: TRBV27
CDR3 protein: CASSSPWGSGANVLTF
CDR3 DNA: TGTGCCAGCAGTTCCCCATGGGGGAGCGGGGCCAACGTCCTGACTTTC

clone size: many
D gene: .
J gene: TRBJ1-5
V gene: TRBV10-3
CDR3 protein: CATGGSNQPQHF
CDR3 DNA: TGTGCCACCGGAGGGAGCAATCAGCCCCAGCATTTT

clone size: many
D gene: TRBD2
J gene: TRBJ2-1
V gene: TRBV7-3
CDR3 protein: CASSLNGGAYNEQFF
CDR3 DNA: TGTGCCAGCAGCTTAAACGGGGGGGCCTACAATGAGCAGTTCTTC

clone size: many
D gene: .
J gene: TRBJ2-1
V gene: TRBV5-1
CDR3 protein: CASSLDGNRANEQFF
CDR3 DNA: TGCGCCAGCAGCTTGGACGGGAACAGGGCTAATGAGCAGTTCTTC

clone size: many
D gene: .
J gene: TRBJ2-1
V gene: TRBV19
CDR3 protein: CASSIDRDEQFF
CDR3 DNA: TGTGCCAGTAGTATTGACCGGGATGAGCAGTTCTTC

clone size: many
D gene: .
J gene: TRBJ2-3
V gene: TRBV7-2
CDR3 protein: CASSSRSSTDTQYF
CDR3 DNA: TGTGCCAGCAGTTCTAGATCTAGCACAGATACGCAGTATTTT

clone size: many
D gene: .
J gene: TRBJ2-7
V gene: TRBV18
CDR3 protein: CASSPGGGAYEQYF
CDR3 DNA: TGTGCCAGCTCACCAGGGGGGGGCGCCTACGAGCAGTACTTC

clone size: many
D gene: .
J gene: TRBJ2-3
V gene: TRBV7-2
CDR3 protein: CASSLSTGIDTQYF
CDR3 DNA: TGTGCCAGCAGCCTATCCACAGGGATAGATACGCAGTATTTT

clone size: few
D gene: .
J gene: TRBJ2-2
V gene: TRBV24-1
CDR3 protein: CATSGNTGELFF
CDR3 DNA: TGTGCCACCAGCGGGAACACCGGGGAGCTGTTTTTT

clone size: many
D gene: .
J gene: TRBJ2-4
V gene: TRBV10-3
CDR3 protein: CAISEALGIAANF
CDR3 DNA: TGTGCCATCAGTGAGGCCCTGGGCATTGCTGCCAACTTC

clone size: .
D gene: .
J gene: TRBJ2-5
V gene: TRBV11-2
CDR3 protein: CASSLAGTEQETQYF
CDR3 DNA: TGTGCCAGCAGCTTGGCCGGGACCGAGCAAGAGACCCAGTACTTC

clone size: many
D gene: .
J gene: TRBJ2-1
V gene: TRBV6-2/TRBV6-3
CDR3 protein: CASSFPDPKQFF
CDR3 DNA: TGTGCCAGCAGCTTTCCCGATCCGAAGCAGTTCTTC

clone size: few
D gene: .
J gene: TRBJ2-1
V gene: TRBV19
CDR3 protein: CASSIDQAASYNEQFF
CDR3 DNA: TGTGCCAGTAGTATAGATCAGGCCGCATCCTACAATGAGCAGTTCTTC

clone size: few
D gene: TRBD1
J gene: TRBJ2-3
V gene: TRBV24-1
CDR3 protein: CATSDTGTGGLDTQYF
CDR3 DNA: TGTGCCACCAGTGATACCGGGACAGGGGGTCTAGATACGCAGTATTTT

clone size: many
D gene: TRBD1
J gene: TRBJ1-6
V gene: TRBV30
CDR3 protein: CAWSGGQTYNSPLHF
CDR3 DNA: TGTGCCTGGAGTGGGGGACAGACCTATAATTCACCCCTCCACTTT

clone size: many
D gene: .
J gene: TRBJ2-7
V gene: TRBV5-1
CDR3 protein: CASSRDTDYEQYF
CDR3 DNA: TGCGCCAGCAGCCGGGACACCGACTACGAGCAGTACTTC

clone size: many
D gene: TRBD2
J gene: TRBJ2-1
V gene: TRBV11-3
CDR3 protein: CASSRTRDYYNEQFF
CDR3 DNA: TGTGCCAGCAGTCGAACCCGGGACTACTACAATGAGCAGTTCTTC

clone size: few
D gene: .
J gene: TRBJ1-1
V gene: TRBV27
CDR3 protein: CASTAGKNTEAFF
CDR3 DNA: TGTGCCAGCACAGCAGGGAAGAACACTGAAGCTTTCTTT

clone size: medium-sized
D gene: .
J gene: TRBJ2-6
V gene: TRBV11-2
CDR3 protein: CASSKYGDSGANVLTF
CDR3 DNA: TGTGCCAGCAGCAAATACGGGGACTCTGGGGCCAACGTCCTGACTTTC

clone size: .
D gene: TRBD1
J gene: TRBJ2-3
V gene: TRBV29-1
CDR3 protein: CSVASGQGNSPQYF
CDR3 DNA: TGCAGCGTTGCTTCGGGACAGGGGAATAGTCCGCAGTATTTT

clone size: .
D gene: TRBD2
J gene: TRBJ2-7
V gene: TRBV27
CDR3 protein: CASSLSGTSHASEQYF
CDR3 DNA: TGTGCCAGCAGTCTATCCGGGACTAGCCATGCGTCTGAGCAGTACTTC

clone size: few
D gene: .
J gene: TRBJ1-5
V gene: TRBV18
CDR3 protein: CASSPLEGAGQPQHF
CDR3 DNA: TGTGCCAGCTCACCACTCGAAGGGGCAGGTCAGCCCCAGCATTTT

clone size: many
D gene: .
J gene: TRBJ2-2
V gene: TRBV24-1
CDR3 protein: CATRQYTGELFF
CDR3 DNA: TGTGCCACCAGACAGTACACCGGGGAGCTGTTTTTT

clone size: many
D gene: .
J gene: TRBJ1-2
V gene: TRBV30
CDR3 protein: CAWSTQSGGYTF
CDR3 DNA: TGTGCCTGGAGTACGCAGTCGGGGGGCTACACCTTC

clone size: many
D gene: .
J gene: TRBJ2-3
V gene: TRBV6-1
CDR3 protein: CASTIGSDTQYF
CDR3 DNA: TGTGCCAGCACGATTGGGTCAGATACGCAGTATTTT

clone size: .
D gene: .
J gene: TRBJ2-5
V gene: TRBV11-2
CDR3 protein: CASSLDPDSQETQYF
CDR3 DNA: TGTGCCAGCAGCTTAGATCCTGACTCCCAAGAGACCCAGTACTTC

clone size: .
D gene: .
J gene: TRBJ1-5
V gene: TRBV7-2
CDR3 protein: CASSPYEAPQHF
CDR3 DNA: TGTGCCAGCAGCCCCTATGAGGCGCCCCAGCATTTT

clone size: many
D gene: .
J gene: TRBJ1-5
V gene: TRBV30
CDR3 protein: CAWRDGNQPQHF
CDR3 DNA: TGTGCCTGGAGGGACGGGAATCAGCCCCAGCATTTT

clone size: .
D gene: .
J gene: TRBJ2-2
V gene: TRBV29-1
CDR3 protein: CSVVGLNTGELFF
CDR3 DNA: TGCAGCGTTGTGGGCCTGAACACCGGGGAGCTGTTTTTT

clone size: many
D gene: .
J gene: TRBJ1-1
V gene: TRBV9
CDR3 protein: CASSVAVRTEAFF
CDR3 DNA: TGTGCCAGCAGCGTAGCCGTTAGAACTGAAGCTTTCTTT

clone size: .
D gene: .
J gene: TRBJ1-3
V gene: TRBV5-5
CDR3 protein: CASSFWLRNTIYF
CDR3 DNA: TGTGCCAGCAGCTTTTGGTTGCGAAACACCATATATTTT

clone size: .
D gene: .
J gene: TRBJ1-5
V gene: TRBV7-9
CDR3 protein: CASSPLLQGAGQPQHF
CDR3 DNA: TGTGCCAGCAGCCCCCTCCTGCAGGGCGCGGGGCAGCCCCAGCATTTT

clone size: few
D gene: TRBD2
J gene: TRBJ2-7
V gene: TRBV6-2/TRBV6-3
CDR3 protein: CASSYNGGTYEQYF
CDR3 DNA: TGTGCCAGCAGTTACAACGGGGGGACCTACGAGCAGTACTTC

clone size: few
D gene: .
J gene: TRBJ2-6
V gene: TRBV12-3/TRBV12-4
CDR3 protein: CASRAFTSGANVLTF
CDR3 DNA: TGTGCCAGCAGAGCCTTTACATCTGGGGCCAACGTCCTGACTTTC

clone size: many
D gene: TRBD2
J gene: TRBJ2-1
V gene: TRBV13
CDR3 protein: CASSGLAGLYNEQFF
CDR3 DNA: TGTGCCAGCAGCGGACTAGCGGGACTATACAATGAGCAGTTCTTC

clone size: .
D gene: TRBD1
J gene: TRBJ2-7
V gene: TRBV29-1
CDR3 protein: CSAPGQGLDEQYF
CDR3 DNA: TGCAGCGCCCCGGGACAGGGGCTCGACGAGCAGTACTTC

clone size: many
D gene: .
J gene: TRBJ2-7
V gene: TRBV30
CDR3 protein: CAWSAGQGSVHEQYF
CDR3 DNA: TGTGCCTGGAGTGCCGGGCAGGGATCCGTCCACGAGCAGTACTTC

clone size: many
D gene: .
J gene: TRBJ1-4
V gene: TRBV7-2
CDR3 protein: CASSSQGYANEKLFF
CDR3 DNA: TGTGCCAGCAGCTCCCAGGGATATGCTAATGAAAAACTGTTTTTT